The clone carrying this TCR beta chain showed up just a few times. The antigen remains unidentified. This PCR relied on a set of 60 Vbeta primers and 13 Jbeta primers. Profiled with immunoSEQ multiplex PCR; TCRdb holds only in-frame clones, not every one. Of around 100,000 clones detected, under 70% appear once; the ten largest clones hold around 8.2%. The data belong to a study of cytomegalovirus exposure and HLA in healthy donors. General observations from the study: Presence/absence results assume similar sequencing depth per donor, which may not hold.

The V gene end was trimmed by 6 bases and the J gene end by 7 bases; junction bases not matched to a gene: 9. The CDR3 spans 13 residues. The germline CDR1 and CDR2 sequences are SQVTM and ANQGSEA. The sequencing sample was made of PBMCs. The clonotype comes from a young man in good health and CMV-seropositive. V and J are TRBV29-1 and TRBJ2-5, with 9 bases that match TRBD2. The CDR3, as DNA: TGCAGCGTCGCACTAGCGGGTACTTGGACCCAGTACTTC. Translating it yields CSVALAGTWTQYF.